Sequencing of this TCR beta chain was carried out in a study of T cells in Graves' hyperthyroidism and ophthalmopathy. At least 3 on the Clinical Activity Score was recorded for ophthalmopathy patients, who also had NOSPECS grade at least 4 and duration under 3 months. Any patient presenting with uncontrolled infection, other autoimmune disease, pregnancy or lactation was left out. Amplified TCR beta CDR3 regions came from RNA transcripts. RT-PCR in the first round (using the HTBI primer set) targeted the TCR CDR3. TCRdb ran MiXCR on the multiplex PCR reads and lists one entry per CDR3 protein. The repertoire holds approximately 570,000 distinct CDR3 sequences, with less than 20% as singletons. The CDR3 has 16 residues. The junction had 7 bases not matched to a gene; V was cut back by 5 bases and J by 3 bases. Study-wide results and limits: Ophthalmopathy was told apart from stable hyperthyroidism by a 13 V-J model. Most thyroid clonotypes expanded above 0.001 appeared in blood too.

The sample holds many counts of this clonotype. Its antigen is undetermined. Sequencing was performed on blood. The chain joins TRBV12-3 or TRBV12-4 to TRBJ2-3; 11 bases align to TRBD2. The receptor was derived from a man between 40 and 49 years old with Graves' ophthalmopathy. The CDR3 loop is CASSPRTSGYTDTQYF. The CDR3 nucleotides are TGTGCCAGCAGTCCTCGGACTAGCGGGTATACAGATACGCAGTATTTT.